The 29 T cell receptor beta chains in this list originate from one sample, sequenced in a study of T cell repertoires in cytomegalovirus infection. TCRdb analysed the reads with MiXCR anew, one entry per CDR3 protein. Among about 450,000 distinct CDR3 sequences listed, approximately 33% were seen once. Material: PBMCs. The receptors here all came from a human donor in good health (CMV status not recorded). Some clones in this sample may be carry-over from other donors' samples.

The chain recombines TRBV27 with TRBJ2-7, with D perhaps matching TRBD2 (5 bases). Germline V lookup: CDR1 MNHEY, CDR2 SMNVEV (reference sequence). The V gene lost 6 bases and the J gene lost 5 bases, with 14 bases spanning the gap. The length of the CDR3 is 13 residues. The CDR3 DNA reads TGTGCCAGCAGCTATAGAGGGCTCAACGAGCAGTACTTC. Translated, it gives CASSYRGLNEQYF.

This chain uses TRBV6-1 with TRBJ1-1; D is unresolved. CDR3 length: 13 amino acids. Germline lookup yields CDR1 MNHNS and CDR2 SASEGT. V lost 6 bases and J 1 base, leaving 9 bases between the germline ends. The CDR3 sequence is CASRVTWNTEAFF. For the CDR3, the DNA is TGTGCCAGCAGGGTTACATGGAACACTGAAGCTTTCTTT.

In this sample, this clonotype turned up a few times. The final CDR3 position lacks the conserved phenylalanine or tryptophan, pointing to a likely read error. The chain recombines TRBV7-2 with TRBJ2-1; unclear D gene. Germline assignment: CDR1 SGHTA and CDR2 FQGNSA. This CDR3 region has 14 residues. Trimming cost V 5 bases and J 13 bases, with 21 bases left between them. The CDR3 DNA sequence: TGTGCCAGCAGCCCGGGTCTACTCAATAATTATCAGTTCTGC. This gives the protein CASSPGLLNNYQFC.

This chain uses TRBV20-1 with TRBJ2-7, with 9 bases fitting TRBD1. CDR1 is DFQATT, CDR2 SNEGSKA, per germline (reference sequence). Trimming took 5 bases from V and 4 from J; bases not matched to a gene: 9. CDR3 size: 14 residues. As DNA, the CDR3 is TGCAGTGCTCCCAGGGGGACAGGGCCTTACGAGCAGTACTTC. Translating gives CSAPRGTGPYEQYF.

In its sample, this clonotype was seen once. V usage is TRBV15 and J usage is TRBJ2-1; a possible D gene is TRBD1 (5 bases). The CDR3 totals 16 residues. From germline, CDR1 is LNHNV and CDR2 YYDKDF (reference sequence). V lost 3 bases and J 7 bases, leaving 19 bases between the germline ends. CDR3 residues: CATSSLIQGATNEQFF. CDR3 coding DNA: TGTGCCACCAGCAGCCTAATACAAGGGGCGACGAATGAGCAGTTCTTC.

V usage is TRBV12-3 or TRBV12-4 and J usage is TRBJ1-1; 9 nucleotides agree with TRBD1. V gave up 6 bases and J gave up 3 bases; unmatched junction bases: 5. This CDR3 region has 14 residues. CDR3 residues: CASSSGQGYTEAFF. DNA of the CDR3: TGTGCCAGCAGCTCGGGACAGGGTTACACTGAAGCTTTCTTT.

This clonotype was seen more than once but under ten times. CDR3 amino acids: CASSEVRTGGSYEQYF. The DNA for the CDR3 is TGTGCCAGCAGTGAGGTCCGTACAGGGGGCTCCTACGAGCAGTACTTC. This chain links TRBV2 with TRBJ2-7, with 8 bases fitting TRBD1. The CDR3 length is 16 residues. Germline V gene sequence: CDR1 SNHLY, CDR2 FYNNEI. V trimming: 3 bases; J trimming: 0 bases; junction bases outside the gene matches: 7.

Note on this clonotype: Its ends do not fully match the called genes, so a read error is possible. Here the CDR3 reads CASTEAFF. The CDR3 bases are TGTGCCAGCACTGAAGCTTTCTTT. The J gene is TRBJ1-1, the V gene TRBV2; D gene unclear. Germline CDR1 is SNHLY and CDR2 is FYNNEI. CDR3 length: 8 residues.

The V call is TRBV4-1, the J call TRBJ2-7; 9 bases are shared with TRBD1. There are 15 residues in the CDR3. V dropped 2 bases and J dropped 12; count of bases not matched to a gene: 14. The germline V gene has CDR1 MGHRA and CDR2 YSYEKL. CDR3 protein: CASSQNPGQGFVRYF. CDR3 nucleotide sequence: TGCGCCAGCAGCCAAAATCCGGGACAGGGATTTGTTAGGTACTTC.

V is TRBV4-1 and J is TRBJ2-5; 9 bases align to TRBD1. Trimming removed 5 bases from V and 4 bases from J; junction bases left unmatched: 11. The CDR3 length is 16 residues. Germline V gene data show CDR1 as MGHRA and CDR2 as YSYEKL. CDR3 bases: TGCGCCAGCAGCAAGGGGGACAGGGTCGCGGGAGAGACCCAGTACTTC. This codes for CASSKGDRVAGETQYF.

This clonotype has ten or more counts. The chain couples TRBV6-1 to TRBJ2-1; TRBD2 agrees at 8 bases. The CDR3 consists of 15 residues. Germline values: CDR1 MNHNS, CDR2 SASEGT. V lost 2 bases and J lost 3; bases outside the gene matches: 3. The DNA for the CDR3 is TGTGCCAGCAGTGAACTTAGCGGGGTCTACAATGAGCAGTTCTTC. It encodes CASSELSGVYNEQFF.

This clonotype occurred a few times. The chain couples TRBV19 to TRBJ2-2, with D possibly being TRBD1 (6 bases). This CDR3 contains 13 residues. With 7 bases removed from V and 5 bases from J, the gap between germline ends came to 11 bases. Germline CDR1 LNHDA, CDR2 SQIVND (reference sequence). Here the CDR3 reads CASMGHLTGELFF. In DNA, the CDR3 is TGTGCCAGTATGGGACACCTTACCGGGGAGCTGTTTTTT. The variable domain in full, completed from reference TRBV19 and TRBJ2-2, reads DGGITQSPKYLFRKEGQNVTLSCEQNLNHDAMYWYRQDPGQGLRLIYYSQIVNDFQKGDIAEGYSVSREKKESFPLTVTSAQKNPTAFYLCASMGHLTGELFFGEGSRLTVL.

This clonotype was seen at least ten times. The genes are TRBV6-5 and TRBJ1-1; 7 bases align to TRBD1. The CDR3 contains 15 residues. Germline V gives CDR1 MNHEY, CDR2 SVGAGI. Unmatched junction bases numbered 7, after V lost 2 bases and J lost 4 bases. CDR3 amino acids: CASSYTGTAATEAFF. In nucleotides, the CDR3 is TGTGCCAGCAGTTACACCGGGACAGCGGCCACTGAAGCTTTCTTT.

This clonotype was counted ten times or more. The genes are TRBV6-1 and TRBJ2-5, with D possibly matching TRBD1 (6 bases). Germline V CDR1 and CDR2: MNHNS, SASEGT. Trimming took 4 bases from V and 5 from J, leaving 14 bases between them. The CDR3 is made up of 14 amino acids. CDR3 coding DNA: TGTGCCAGCAGTGTACACAGGGATACGGAGACCCAGTACTTC. Its protein product is CASSVHRDTETQYF.

CDR3 residues: CASSLYPIAGGNHNEQFF. In DNA form, the CDR3 reads TGTGCCAGCAGCTTATATCCGATAGCGGGGGGAAATCACAATGAGCAGTTCTTC. The chain recombines TRBV11-2 with TRBJ2-1; 10 bases line up with TRBD2. This CDR3 comprises 18 residues. The V gene end was trimmed by 2 bases and the J gene end by 5 bases; junction bases not matched to a gene: 12. Germline V gene data show CDR1 as SGHAT and CDR2 as FQNNGV.

Remarks on this clonotype: Here the CDR3 omits its conserved ending phenylalanine or tryptophan, so a read error is the likely source. This chain connects TRBV6-1 to TRBJ2-5, with D perhaps matching TRBD1 or TRBD2 (5 bases each). This CDR3 is 18 amino acids long. Germline V lookup: CDR1 MNHNS, CDR2 SASEGT. The CDR3 reads CGSSPFDEGPRRQETQYL. As DNA, the CDR3 is TGTGGCAGCAGCCCATTTGACGAGGGACCCAGGAGACAAGAGACCCAGTACTTA.

A word on this clonotype: Since no conserved phenylalanine or tryptophan closes the CDR3, a read error is the likely cause. This chain links TRBV29-1 with TRBJ2-1; D perhaps matches TRBD2 (6 bases). V was shortened by 3 bases and J by 8 bases, with 14 bases between the two germline ends. Germline loops: CDR1 SQVTM, CDR2 ANQGSEA. CDR3 length: 13 amino acids. CDR3 loop: CSVERGLGDEQFL. The CDR3, as DNA: TGCAGCGTTGAGCGGGGTCTGGGAGATGAGCAGTTCTTA.

The table lists this clonotype with a few counts. The genes are TRBV19 and TRBJ2-7; D is possibly TRBD1 (5 bases). Germline V gene lookup returns CDR1 LNHDA and CDR2 SQIVND (reference sequence). The CDR3 has 16 amino acids. Trimming took 0 bases from V and 6 from J, leaving 18 bases between them. The CDR3 DNA sequence: TGTGCCAGTAGTATAGAGGGAAGGGGCACTTCTGTCGAGCAGTACTTC. Protein sequence: CASSIEGRGTSVEQYF.

The CDR3 loop is CASSYFVDNSPLHF. The CDR3 DNA follows: TGTGCCAGCAGTTACTTTGTGGATAATTCACCCCTCCACTTT. V and J are TRBV6-8 and TRBJ1-6, with D hard to call. With 1 base removed from V and 5 bases from J, the gap between germline ends came to 6 bases. Germline V gene sequence: CDR1 MNHGY, CDR2 SAAAGT. This CDR3 is 14 amino acids long.

The chain couples TRBV19 to TRBJ2-1; 7 positions agree with TRBD2. Germline CDR1 reads LNHDA; CDR2 reads SQIVND (reference sequence). J gave up 0 bases and V 5 bases, and 7 bases lay outside the gene matches. The CDR3 is 16 residues long. The CDR3 protein is CASSLSSGSSYNEQFF. In DNA form, the CDR3 reads TGTGCCAGTAGTCTTTCTAGCGGAAGCTCCTACAATGAGCAGTTCTTC.

In this sample, this clonotype turned up many times. This rearrangement joins TRBV6-1 to TRBJ2-1, with unresolved D. Germline V CDR1 and CDR2: MNHNS, SASEGT. The ends were cut back, 4 bases at V and 1 base at J, with 11 bases in the middle. CDR3 length equals 15 residues. The CDR3 sequence is CASSAPGPSYNEQFF. The CDR3, as DNA: TGTGCCAGCAGTGCCCCCGGACCATCCTACAATGAGCAGTTCTTC.

V gene TRBV25-1 combines with J gene TRBJ1-3; a possible D gene is TRBD1 (6 bases). There are 16 residues in the CDR3. Trimming cost V 4 bases and J 0 bases, with 13 bases left between them. Germline V gene data show CDR1 as MGHDK and CDR2 as SYGVNS. The CDR3 DNA reads TGTGCCAGCAGTGGAACAGGGATCCTCTCTGGAAACACCATATATTTT. Protein product: CASSGTGILSGNTIYF.

To note about this clonotype: Mismatch with germline at one junction end may stem from a read error. The chain has TRBV11-3 and TRBJ2-1, with 10 positions matching TRBD2. The germline V gene encodes CDR1 SGHNT and CDR2 YENEEA. This CDR3 contains 18 residues. The DNA of the CDR3 is TGTGCCAGCAGATTAGAACGCAGCGTGGGGACTAGCGCCGATGAGCAGTTCTTC. It specifies CASRLERSVGTSADEQFF.

A note on this clonotype: The conserved phenylalanine or tryptophan normally closing the CDR3 is absent here, so this likely arose from a read error. The V gene is TRBV4-1, the J gene TRBJ2-1, with D possibly called TRBD1 or TRBD2 (6 bases each). The CDR3 is made up of 18 amino acids. V lost 4 bases to trimming and J lost 6 bases, with 25 bases between them. CDR1 is MGHRA, CDR2 YSYEKL, per germline. CDR3 sequence reads: CASSRPSGALRRGNEQFC. CDR3 nucleotide sequence: TGCGCCAGCAGCCGCCCGTCGGGGGCGCTAAGAAGGGGCAATGAGCAGTTCTGC.

In its sample, this clonotype was seen many times. The chain combines TRBV7-2 with TRBJ2-3; TRBD2 matches 9 bases. Trimming cost V 0 bases and J 7 bases; bases outside gene matches: 11. The CDR3 consists of 17 residues. CDR1 is SGHTA and CDR2 is FQGNSA in the germline V gene. Here the CDR3 reads CASSLALGRGGLNTQYF. Here the CDR3 DNA reads TGTGCCAGCAGCTTAGCCTTGGGGCGGGGGGGCCTAAATACGCAGTATTTT.

The rearrangement joins TRBV24-1 to TRBJ2-3; D is unresolved. The length of the CDR3 is 12 residues. Germline assignment: CDR1 KGHDR and CDR2 SFDVKD. Trimming took off 3 bases at V and 3 bases at J, with 3 bases between the two ends. The CDR3 sequence: CATSDKTDTQYF. CDR3 nucleotides: TGTGCCACCAGTGATAAGACAGATACGCAGTATTTT.

This clonotype was observed a single time. The chain joins TRBV4-1 to TRBJ2-7, with 11 bases that match TRBD2. There are 15 residues in the CDR3. The germline CDR1 and CDR2 sequences are MGHRA and YSYEKL. Unmatched junction bases numbered 8, after V lost 4 bases and J lost 6 bases. Here the CDR3 reads CASSPKTSGEGEQYF. The CDR3 DNA reads as TGCGCCAGCAGCCCCAAGACTAGCGGGGAAGGCGAGCAGTACTTC.

The DNA of the CDR3 is TGCAGTGCCTCTAAGCGGGGGGGAACCTACGAGCAGTACTTC. This codes for CSASKRGGTYEQYF. The chain joins TRBV20-1 to TRBJ2-7, with 10 nucleotides matching TRBD2. The CDR3 is 14 residues long. Germline V gene data show CDR1 as DFQATT and CDR2 as SNEGSKA (reference sequence). The ends lost 6 bases at V and 2 bases at J; junction bases unmatched: 7.

This clonotype was detected a few times. J is TRBJ2-5 and V is TRBV30; possible D gene TRBD2, 6 bases. This CDR3 region has 13 residues. V lost 4 bases and J lost 4, with 13 bases in between. CDR1 is GTSNPN and CDR2 is SVGIG in the germline V gene (reference sequence). DNA of the CDR3: TGTGCCTGGACCACCGGGGGAAGAGAGACCCAGTACTTC. This translates into CAWTTGGRETQYF.